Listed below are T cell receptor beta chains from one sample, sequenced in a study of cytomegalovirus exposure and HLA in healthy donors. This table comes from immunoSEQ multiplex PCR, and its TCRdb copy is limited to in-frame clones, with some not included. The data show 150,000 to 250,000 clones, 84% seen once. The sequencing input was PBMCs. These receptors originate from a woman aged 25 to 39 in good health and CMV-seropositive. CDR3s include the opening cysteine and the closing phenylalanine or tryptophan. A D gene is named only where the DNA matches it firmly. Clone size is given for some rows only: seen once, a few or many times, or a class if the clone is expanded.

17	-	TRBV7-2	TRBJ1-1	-	CASSLLGSSLRNTEAFF	TGTGCCAGCAGCTTACTGGGGAGTAGCTTAAGGAACACTGAAGCTTTCTTT
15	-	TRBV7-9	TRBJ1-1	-	CASSLAGFSRSEAFF	TGTGCCAGCAGCTTAGCCGGGTTTTCTCGGTCGGAAGCTTTCTTT
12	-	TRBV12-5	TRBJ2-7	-	CASGRGLNEQYF	TGTGCTAGTGGCAGGGGTTTGAACGAGCAGTACTTC
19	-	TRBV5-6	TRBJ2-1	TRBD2	CASSLRTSGRAGSYNEQFF	TGTGCCAGCAGCTTGAGGACTAGCGGGAGGGCCGGATCCTACAATGAGCAGTTCTTC
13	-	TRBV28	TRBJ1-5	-	CASSWGVSQPQHF	TGTGCCAGCAGTTGGGGGGTAAGCCAGCCCCAGCATTTT
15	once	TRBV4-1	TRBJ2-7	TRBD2	CASSPIAGVRYEQYF	TGCGCCAGCAGCCCAATAGCGGGAGTGAGGTACGAGCAGTACTTC
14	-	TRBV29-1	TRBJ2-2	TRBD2	CSGRTSGITGELFF	TGCAGCGGCCGCACTAGCGGGATCACCGGGGAGCTGTTTTTT
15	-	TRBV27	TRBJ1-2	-	CASSLSLLGGYGYTF	TGTGCCAGCAGTTTGTCCTTACTGGGGGGGTATGGCTACACCTTC
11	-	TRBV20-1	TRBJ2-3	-	CSAPVPDTQYF	TGCAGTGCCCCCGTTCCAGATACGCAGTATTTT
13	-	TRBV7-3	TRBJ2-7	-	CASSFGTHYEQYF	TGTGCCAGCAGCTTTGGGACTCACTACGAGCAGTACTTC
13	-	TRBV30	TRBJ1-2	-	CAATVLVQYGYTF	TGTGCCGCGACAGTTCTTGTCCAATATGGCTACACCTTC
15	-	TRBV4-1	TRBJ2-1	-	CASSQEMDLSNEQFF	TGCGCCAGCAGCCAAGAGATGGACTTATCGAATGAGCAGTTCTTC
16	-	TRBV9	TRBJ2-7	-	CASSVGAGDGPYEQYF	TGTGCCAGCAGCGTAGGGGCAGGTGACGGTCCTTACGAGCAGTACTTC
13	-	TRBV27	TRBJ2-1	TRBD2	CASRLAGRYEQFF	TGTGCCAGCAGGCTAGCGGGGCGGTATGAGCAGTTCTTC
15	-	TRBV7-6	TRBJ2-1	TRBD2	CASSVQRGGIDEQFF	TGTGCCAGCAGCGTCCAGCGGGGAGGTATAGATGAGCAGTTCTTC
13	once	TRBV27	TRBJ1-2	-	CASSSTPSYGYTF	TGTGCCAGCAGTTCCACCCCCAGCTATGGCTACACCTTC
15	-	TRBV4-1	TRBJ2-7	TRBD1	CASSPRDRGLYEQYF	TGCGCCAGCAGCCCCCGGGACAGGGGGCTCTACGAGCAGTACTTC
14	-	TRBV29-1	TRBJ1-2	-	CSVWGDERSYGYTF	TGCAGCGTCTGGGGTGACGAGCGGAGCTATGGCTACACCTTC
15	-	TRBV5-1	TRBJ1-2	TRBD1	CASSFGRQGGNGYTF	TGCGCCAGCAGCTTCGGCCGGCAGGGGGGAAATGGCTACACCTTC
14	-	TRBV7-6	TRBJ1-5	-	CASSLESQGQPQHF	TGTGCCAGCAGCTTAGAATCGCAGGGGCAGCCCCAGCATTTT
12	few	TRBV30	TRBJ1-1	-	CAWSRQGTEAFF	TGTGCCTGGAGTAGGCAGGGAACTGAAGCTTTCTTT
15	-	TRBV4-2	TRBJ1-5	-	CASSQEQGISQPQHF	TGTGCCAGCAGCCAAGAACAGGGTATCAGTCAGCCCCAGCATTTT
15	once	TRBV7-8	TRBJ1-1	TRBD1	CASSSWGQENTEAFF	TGTGCCAGCAGCTCCTGGGGACAGGAGAACACTGAAGCTTTCTTT
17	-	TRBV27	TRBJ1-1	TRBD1	CASRDLPGQGNSYVAFF	TGTGCCAGCAGAGACCTCCCGGGACAGGGGAACTCTTATGTAGCTTTCTTT
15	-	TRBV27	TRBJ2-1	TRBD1	CASSRPGQVNNEQFF	TGTGCCAGCAGTCGACCGGGACAGGTCAACAATGAGCAGTTCTTC
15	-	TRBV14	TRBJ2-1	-	CASSQELAGVGEQFF	TGTGCCAGCAGCCAAGAGCTAGCAGGGGTTGGTGAGCAGTTCTTC
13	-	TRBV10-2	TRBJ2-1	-	CASSEAGASEQFF	TGCGCCAGCAGTGAGGCGGGGGCATCTGAGCAGTTCTTC
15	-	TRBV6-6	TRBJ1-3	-	CASSPGEGSGNTIYF	TGTGCCAGCAGTCCCGGGGAAGGCTCTGGAAACACCATATATTTT
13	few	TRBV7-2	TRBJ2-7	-	CASSLAGQNEQYF	TGTGCCAGCAGCTTGGCAGGGCAAAACGAGCAGTACTTC
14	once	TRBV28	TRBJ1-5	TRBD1	CASSQDRGNQPQHF	TGTGCCAGCAGCCAAGACAGGGGGAATCAGCCCCAGCATTTT
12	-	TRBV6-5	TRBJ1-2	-	CASSYSAGGYTF	TGTGCCAGCAGTTACTCAGCAGGTGGCTACACCTTC
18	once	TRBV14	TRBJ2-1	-	CASSLLPPGMSSYNEQFF	TGTGCCAGCAGCCTTCTCCCCCCGGGGATGAGCTCCTACAATGAGCAGTTCTTC
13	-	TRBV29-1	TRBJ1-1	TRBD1	CSVGDRARTEAFF	TGCAGCGTTGGGGACAGGGCTCGAACTGAAGCTTTCTTT
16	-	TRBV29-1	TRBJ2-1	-	CSVFPPSGPSYNEQFF	TGCAGCGTTTTTCCCCCCAGCGGGCCGTCCTACAATGAGCAGTTCTTC
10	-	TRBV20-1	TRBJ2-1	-	CSASINEQFF	TGCAGTGCAAGCATCAATGAGCAGTTCTTC
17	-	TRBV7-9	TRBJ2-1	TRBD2	CASSLEGLGFPRDEQFF	TGTGCCAGCAGCTTAGAGGGACTAGGCTTTCCCAGGGATGAGCAGTTCTTC
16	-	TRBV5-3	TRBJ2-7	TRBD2	CARSHWTSGKVDEQYF	TGTGCCAGAAGCCACTGGACTAGCGGGAAGGTGGACGAGCAGTACTTC
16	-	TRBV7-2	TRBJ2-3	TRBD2	CASSLVPSGRADTQYF	TGTGCCAGCAGCTTAGTGCCTAGCGGGAGAGCAGATACGCAGTATTTT
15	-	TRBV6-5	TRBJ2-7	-	CASSSPQGGPYEQYF	TGTGCCAGCAGTTCCCCCCAGGGGGGCCCCTACGAGCAGTACTTC
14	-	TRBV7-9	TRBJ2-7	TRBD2	CASSLVGRAREQYF	TGTGCCAGCAGCTTAGTAGGGAGGGCTCGCGAGCAGTACTTC
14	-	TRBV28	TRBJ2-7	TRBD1	CASRLSGTVLEQYF	TGTGCCAGCAGATTGAGTGGGACAGTCTTAGAGCAGTACTTC
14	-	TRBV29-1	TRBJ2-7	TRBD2	CSVVASGRVDEQYF	TGCAGCGTTGTAGCTAGCGGGAGGGTCGACGAGCAGTACTTC
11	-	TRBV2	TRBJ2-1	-	CASKQQNEQFF	TGTGCCAGCAAACAGCAGAATGAGCAGTTCTTC
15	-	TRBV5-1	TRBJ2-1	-	CASSLVGPSYNEQFF	TGCGCCAGCAGCTTGGTGGGGCCGTCCTACAATGAGCAGTTCTTC
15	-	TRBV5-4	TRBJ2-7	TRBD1	CASSLTGTGVYEQYF	TGTGCCAGCAGCCTTACCGGGACAGGGGTCTACGAGCAGTACTTC
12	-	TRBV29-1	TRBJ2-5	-	CSEKTAKETQYF	TGCAGCGAGAAAACAGCAAAAGAGACCCAGTACTTC
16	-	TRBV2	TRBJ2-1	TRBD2	CASSYPGLAAYNEQFF	TGTGCCAGCAGTTACCCGGGACTAGCGGCCTACAATGAGCAGTTCTTC
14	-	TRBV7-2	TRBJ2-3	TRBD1	CASSPGGIWDTQYF	TGTGCCAGCAGTCCAGGGGGTATTTGGGATACGCAGTATTTT
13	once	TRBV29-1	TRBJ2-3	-	CSVEEGGTDTQYF	TGCAGCGTTGAAGAAGGGGGCACAGATACGCAGTATTTT
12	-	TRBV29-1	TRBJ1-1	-	CSVQIQHTEAFF	TGCAGCGTCCAAATACAGCACACTGAAGCTTTCTTT
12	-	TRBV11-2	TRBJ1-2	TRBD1	CATRTGADGYTF	TGTGCCACTAGAACAGGGGCGGATGGCTACACCTTC
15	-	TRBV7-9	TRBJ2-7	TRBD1	CASSLQTGGNYEQYF	TGTGCCAGCAGCTTACAGACAGGGGGAAACTACGAGCAGTACTTC
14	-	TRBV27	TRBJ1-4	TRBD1	CASHNRGRGEKLFF	TGTGCCAGCCATAACAGGGGGCGCGGTGAAAAACTGTTTTTT